This T cell receptor beta chain was recorded in a study of CD8+CD57+ T cells in acquired aplastic anemia (dated by TCRdb to 2016 to 2018). In the study overall: A mean of about 3.2 ug of DNA, ranging from about 0.2 to 27.4 ug, was extracted from sorted CD4+ and CD8+ cells. CD8+CD57+ expansion was defined as frequency above the mean frequency observed in healthy subjects. Overall study results and their limits: Patients and healthy controls showed no significant difference in CD8+ Simpson's diversity (P=0.060). About 30 CD8+ CDR3 sequences were found to be shared between patients and controls, but these sequences appeared to be highly expressed in patients and within the immunodominant clones of the patients.

CDR1 and CDR2 are drawn from the germline V gene: SGHAT, FQNNGV. There are 11 amino acids in the CDR3, from cysteine to phenylalanine inclusive. Only CDR3 DNA is held: 33 bases, read in frame from base 1. V was cut back by 3 bases and J by 6 bases, leaving a gap of 6 bases between them. The patients picked for sequencing were ones in whom flow cytometry had shown an expansion of CD8+CD57+ cells. Every patient had a diagnosis of severe acquired aplastic anemia based on International Study of Aplastic Anemia and Agranulocytosis and Camitta criteria. No patient had received any therapy when blood was sampled. In this study, sorted CD4+ and CD8+ T cells from the blood of healthy subjects and of severe aplastic anemia patients had their TCR repertoires deep-sequenced. Patients were enrolled under clinicaltrials.gov protocols 00001620, 01623167, 00001397, 00071045, 00081523 and 00961064 in the USA. Ficoll-Paque density gradient centrifugation was used to isolate peripheral blood mononuclear cells. Before DNA extraction, CD4+ and CD8+ T cells were sorted with FACS or magnetic beads.

Profiling of TCR beta VDJ combinations and CDR3 sequences used genomic DNA as the template. TCR repertoire sequencing was run on an Illumina HiSeq 2000. The study's own analysis went as follows. Repertoire assessment relied on Simpson's diversity index, CDR3 size and DJ length profiles, and TRBV/TRBJ rearrangement plots. The most abundant DNA sequence in the deep sequencing data was defined as the immunodominant clone. CDR3 amino acid sequences were screened for sharing across subjects and were compared with published repertoires and the VDJdb database. TCRdb handled the public reads itself, with Q25 trimming in fastp and clone calling in MiXCR, and kept productive beta chains. Rows with a matching CDR3 protein are joined into one entry that keeps the most common DNA and genes. Clone size and V and J calls follow TCRdb, not the original study. The sample yields 270,000 or so distinct CDR3 sequences; less than 85% were counted once. The ten largest clones capture 40% to 55% of the sample.

A remark on this clonotype: The specificity of this receptor is unknown. No much larger clone exists at a distance of one base, and base qualities are not known.

The clonotype originates from a human donor with aplastic anemia. The chain links TRBV11-2 with TRBJ2-7; too little of a D gene remains to name it. The sample taken for sequencing was sorted CD4+, CD8+, or CD8+CD57+ T cells (not recorded which) from PBMCs. The DNA sequence is TGTGCCAGCAGCTTGACCAGCGAGCAGTACTTC. The translation is CASSLTSEQYF.